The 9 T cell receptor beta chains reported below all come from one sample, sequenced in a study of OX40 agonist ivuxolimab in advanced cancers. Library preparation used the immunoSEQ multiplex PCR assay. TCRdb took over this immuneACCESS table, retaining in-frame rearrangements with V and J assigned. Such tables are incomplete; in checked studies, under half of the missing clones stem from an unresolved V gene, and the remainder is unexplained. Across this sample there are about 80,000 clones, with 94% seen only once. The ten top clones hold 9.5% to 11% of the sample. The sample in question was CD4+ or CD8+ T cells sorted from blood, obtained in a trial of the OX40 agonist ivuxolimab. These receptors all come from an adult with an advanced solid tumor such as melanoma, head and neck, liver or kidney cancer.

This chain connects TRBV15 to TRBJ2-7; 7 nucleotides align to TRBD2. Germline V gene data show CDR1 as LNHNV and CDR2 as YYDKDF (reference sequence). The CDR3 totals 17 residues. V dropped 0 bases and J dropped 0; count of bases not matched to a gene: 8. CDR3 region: CATSRDPVGRHSYEQYF. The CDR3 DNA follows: TGTGCCACCAGCAGAGATCCGGTCGGGAGGCACTCCTACGAGCAGTACTTC.

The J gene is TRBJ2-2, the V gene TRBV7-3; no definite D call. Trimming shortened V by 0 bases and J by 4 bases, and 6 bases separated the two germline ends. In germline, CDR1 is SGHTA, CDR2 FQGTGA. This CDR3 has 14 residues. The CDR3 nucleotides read TGTGCCAGCAGCTTAACGGGAATCACCGGGGAGCTGTTTTTT. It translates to CASSLTGITGELFF.

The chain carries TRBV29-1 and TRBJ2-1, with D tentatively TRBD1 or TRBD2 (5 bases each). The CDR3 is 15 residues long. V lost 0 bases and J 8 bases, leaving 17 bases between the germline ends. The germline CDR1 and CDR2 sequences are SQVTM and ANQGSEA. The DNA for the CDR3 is TGCAGCGTTGAAGATTGGGGGTCAAGCCCCGATGAGCAGTTCTTC. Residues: CSVEDWGSSPDEQFF.

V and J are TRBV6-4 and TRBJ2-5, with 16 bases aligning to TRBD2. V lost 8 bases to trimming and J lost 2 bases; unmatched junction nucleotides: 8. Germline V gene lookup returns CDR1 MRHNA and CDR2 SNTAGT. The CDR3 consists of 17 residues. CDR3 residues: CASSMGLAGGEQETQYF. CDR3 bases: TGTGCCAGCTCTATGGGACTAGCGGGAGGGGAACAAGAGACCCAGTACTTC.

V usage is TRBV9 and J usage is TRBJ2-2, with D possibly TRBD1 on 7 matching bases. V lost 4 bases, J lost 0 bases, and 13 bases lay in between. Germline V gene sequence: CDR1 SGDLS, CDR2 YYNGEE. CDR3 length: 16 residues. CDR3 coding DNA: TGTGCCAGCAGCCCGGAGGGGACAGCGAACACCGGGGAGCTGTTTTTT. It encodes CASSPEGTANTGELFF.

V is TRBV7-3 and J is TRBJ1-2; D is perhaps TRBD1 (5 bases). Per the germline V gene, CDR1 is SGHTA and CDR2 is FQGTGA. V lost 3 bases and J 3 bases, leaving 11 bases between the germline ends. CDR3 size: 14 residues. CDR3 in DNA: TGTGCCAGCAGCTTGGGAGGGACGGACTATGGCTACACCTTC. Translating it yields CASSLGGTDYGYTF.

CDR3 coding DNA: TGTGCCAGCTCAGACAGGGGGGTTTTGAAGGATCAGCCCCAGCATTTT. As protein: CASSDRGVLKDQPQHF. This rearrangement joins TRBV18 to TRBJ1-5, with TRBD1 matching 9 bases. Germline loops: CDR1 KGHSH, CDR2 LQKENI. CDR3 length equals 16 residues. The V segment lost 5 bases and the J segment 5 bases; nucleotides outside the gene matches: 10.

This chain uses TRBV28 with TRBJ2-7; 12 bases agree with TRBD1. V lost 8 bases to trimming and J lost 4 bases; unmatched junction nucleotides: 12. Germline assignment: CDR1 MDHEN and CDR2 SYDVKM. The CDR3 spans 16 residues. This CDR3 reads CASAIKGTGGKYEQYF. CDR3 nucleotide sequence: TGTGCCAGCGCCATAAAGGGGACAGGGGGCAAATACGAGCAGTACTTC.

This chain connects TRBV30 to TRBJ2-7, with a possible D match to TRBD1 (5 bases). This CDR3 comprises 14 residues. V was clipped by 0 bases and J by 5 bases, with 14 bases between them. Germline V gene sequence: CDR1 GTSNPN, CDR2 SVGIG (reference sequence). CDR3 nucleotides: TGTGCCTGGAGTGTACTCGGACAAGCAGACGAGCAGTACTTC. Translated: CAWSVLGQADEQYF.